The rows below give T cell receptor beta chains drawn from one sample of a study of T cell responses to AZD1222 COVID-19 vaccine. The data were produced by immunoSEQ multiplex PCR, yet TCRdb's version contains in-frame clones alone and is incomplete. The sample yields under 95,000 clones, roughly 90% seen once. The sample in question was peripheral blood, obtained 28 days after the second AZD1222 dose. Receptors originate from an adult who received the AZD1222 COVID-19 vaccine. Each CDR3 is given with its conserved first and last residue. D genes are given only for firm matches. Expanded clones are given a class, and other clones once, few, many or no size at all.

j_call cdr3_length clone_size d_call v_call cdr3_aa cdr3_nt
TRBJ1-1 15 once - TRBV27 CASSPSLTMNTEAFF TGTGCCAGCAGTCCCAGCCTAACCATGAACACTGAAGCTTTCTTT
TRBJ1-1 13 - - TRBV28 CASSLGGGTEAFF TGTGCCAGCAGTTTAGGGGGAGGGACTGAAGCTTTCTTT
TRBJ2-7 11 few TRBD1 TRBV6-5 CASGQGPEQYF TGTGCCAGTGGACAGGGCCCCGAGCAGTACTTC
TRBJ1-3 16 - - TRBV28 CASSLSAGGSGNTIYF TGTGCCAGCAGTTTAAGTGCGGGAGGCTCTGGAAACACCATATATTTT
TRBJ1-2 10 - - TRBV30 CACLLYGYTF TGTGCCTGTTTGCTGTATGGCTACACCTTC
TRBJ1-4 13 - - TRBV11-1 CASSFSRGEKLFF TGTGCCAGCAGCTTTTCCCGGGGTGAAAAACTGTTTTTT
TRBJ1-2 12 - - TRBV4-1 CASSAGWSGYTF TGCGCCAGCAGCGCCGGCTGGAGCGGCTACACCTTC
TRBJ2-7 16 once TRBD1 TRBV2 CASSDETGDLSDEQYF TGTGCCAGCAGTGACGAGACAGGGGATCTGAGCGACGAGCAGTACTTC
TRBJ2-3 11 - - TRBV30 CAWGLSDTQYF TGTGCCTGGGGACTTTCAGATACGCAGTATTTT
TRBJ1-3 16 - - TRBV5-6 CASSLRAGASGNTIYF TGTGCCAGCAGCTTGAGGGCCGGGGCTTCTGGAAACACCATATATTTT
TRBJ2-1 12 once - TRBV12-3/TRBV12-4 CASSFTRNEQFF TGTGCCAGCAGTTTTACCAGGAATGAGCAGTTCTTC
TRBJ2-1 14 - TRBD1 TRBV7-9 CASSLGQGMPEQFF TGTGCCAGCAGCTTAGGACAGGGGATGCCTGAGCAGTTCTTC
TRBJ1-1 17 - - TRBV5-1 CASSLEVTGILNTEAFF TGCGCCAGCAGCTTGGAAGTGACAGGTATCTTGAACACTGAAGCTTTCTTT
TRBJ2-6 16 once - TRBV7-2 CASSLAQGQGANVLTF TGTGCCAGCAGCCTCGCCCAGGGGCAAGGGGCCAACGTCCTGACTTTC
TRBJ1-3 15 - - TRBV5-1 CASSPSSSSGNTIYF TGCGCCAGCAGCCCTTCAAGTTCCTCTGGAAACACCATATATTTT
TRBJ1-6 12 few - TRBV30 CAWRVGNSPLHF TGTGCCTGGAGGGTAGGAAATTCACCCCTCCACTTT
TRBJ1-1 11 - TRBD1 TRBV20-1 CGRTGKAEAFF TGCGGGAGGACAGGGAAAGCTGAAGCTTTCTTT
TRBJ1-5 13 - - TRBV6-6 CASSPGSSGPQHF TGTGCCAGCAGTCCAGGCTCCTCGGGGCCCCAGCATTTT
TRBJ2-7 17 - TRBD1 TRBV13 CASSSIGTGDLGNEQYF TGTGCCAGCAGCTCCATAGGGACAGGCGACCTTGGGAACGAGCAGTACTTC
TRBJ2-1 13 - - TRBV7-9 CASSPLRINEQFF TGTGCCAGCAGCCCCCTCAGGATCAATGAGCAGTTCTTC
TRBJ2-1 11 - - TRBV3-1/TRBV3-2 CASSRGGEQFF TGTGCCAGCAGCCGAGGGGGTGAGCAGTTCTTC
TRBJ2-3 16 once - TRBV5-4 CASSLRQSGGKDTQYF TGTGCCAGCAGCTTGCGACAATCTGGAGGGAAAGATACGCAGTATTTT
TRBJ1-5 15 - - TRBV7-2 CASSLVGGTNQPQHF TGTGCCAGCAGCTTAGTGGGGGGAACCAATCAGCCCCAGCATTTT
TRBJ2-1 20 few - TRBV18 CASSPLRSLRWVFVNNEQFF TGTGCCAGCTCACCCCTTAGATCACTTAGATGGGTGTTCGTGAACAATGAGCAGTTCTTC
TRBJ2-7 12 - TRBD1 TRBV28 CASSRQGSEQYF TGTGCCAGCAGTAGACAGGGGAGTGAGCAGTACTTC
TRBJ2-7 14 few - TRBV2 CASSGGWRSYEQYF TGTGCCAGCAGTGGAGGGTGGCGGTCCTACGAGCAGTACTTC
TRBJ2-5 15 - TRBD1 TRBV7-8 CASSSRDRGLETQYF TGTGCCAGCAGCTCCAGGGACAGGGGGCTAGAGACCCAGTACTTC
TRBJ2-3 16 - TRBD2 TRBV29-1 CSVDGLAGENTDTQYF TGCAGCGTTGACGGTCTGGCGGGGGAAAACACAGATACGCAGTATTTT
TRBJ2-7 17 - - TRBV5-1 CASSLGNTLSSSYEQYF TGCGCCAGCAGCTTGGGCAACACCCTATCGAGCTCCTACGAGCAGTACTTC
TRBJ1-2 14 - TRBD1 TRBV29-1 CSASAGTGDYGYTF TGCAGCGCCTCTGCCGGGACAGGGGACTATGGCTACACCTTC
TRBJ2-2 15 - - TRBV19 CATRPTGANTGELFF TGTGCCACCCGACCGACAGGCGCGAACACCGGGGAGCTGTTTTTT
TRBJ1-2 15 - TRBD1 TRBV5-1 CASSPGTGSNYGYTF TGCGCCAGCAGCCCAGGGACAGGATCTAACTATGGCTACACCTTC
TRBJ1-1 14 - - TRBV5-5 CASSFAGGVAEAFF TGTGCCAGCAGTTTCGCCGGGGGGGTAGCTGAAGCTTTCTTT
TRBJ1-1 15 - TRBD1 TRBV7-9 CASSPQGAINTEAFF TGTGCCAGCAGCCCGCAGGGGGCGATTAACACTGAAGCTTTCTTT
TRBJ2-7 16 - TRBD1 TRBV7-6 CASSLTPARQGYEQYF TGTGCCAGCAGCCTTACACCGGCGAGACAGGGGTACGAGCAGTACTTC
TRBJ1-6 17 - - TRBV7-6 CASSLDVFGLYNSPLHF TGTGCCAGCAGCTTGGACGTCTTTGGGTTATATAATTCACCCCTCCACTTT